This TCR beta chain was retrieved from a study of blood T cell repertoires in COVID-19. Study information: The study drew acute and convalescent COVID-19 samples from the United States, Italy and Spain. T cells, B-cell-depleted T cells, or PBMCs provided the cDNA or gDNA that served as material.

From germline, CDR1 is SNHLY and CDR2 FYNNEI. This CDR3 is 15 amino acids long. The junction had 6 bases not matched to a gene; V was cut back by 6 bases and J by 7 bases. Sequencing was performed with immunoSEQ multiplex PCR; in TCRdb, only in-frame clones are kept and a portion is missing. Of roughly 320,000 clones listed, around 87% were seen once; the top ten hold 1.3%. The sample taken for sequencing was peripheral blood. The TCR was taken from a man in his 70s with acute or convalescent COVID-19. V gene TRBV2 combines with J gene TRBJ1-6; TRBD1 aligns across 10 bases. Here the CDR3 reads CASSLGQGWNSPLHF. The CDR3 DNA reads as TGTGCCAGCAGCCTGGGACAGGGGTGGAATTCACCCCTCCACTTT.